These 3 T cell receptor beta chains share one sample of origin, sequenced in a study of blood T cell repertoires in COVID-19. The protocol was immunoSEQ multiplex PCR, while the TCRdb copy is restricted to in-frame clones and leaves out a portion. The sample records 95,000 to 150,000 clones, around 78% being singletons. Sequencing was performed on peripheral blood. The receptors originated from a man aged 65-85 years with acute or convalescent COVID-19.

V and J are TRBV19 and TRBJ1-6; 7 bases match TRBD1. The trim removed 3 bases at V and 8 bases at J, leaving 4 bases unmatched. Germline CDR1 reads LNHDA; CDR2 reads SQIVND (reference sequence). There are 14 residues in the CDR3. CDR3 DNA sequence: TGTGCCAGTAGTATTACAGGGGCCCATTCACCCCTCCACTTT. The encoded protein is CASSITGAHSPLHF.

V is TRBV6-5 and J is TRBJ1-2, with 9 bases lining up with TRBD1. V trimming: 8 bases; J trimming: 4 bases; junction bases outside the gene matches: 2. This CDR3 is 12 amino acids long. Germline V gene lookup returns CDR1 MNHEY and CDR2 SVGAGI. The CDR3 nucleotides read TGTGCCAGCGCGGGACAGGGCTATGGCTACACCTTC. Encoded protein: CASAGQGYGYTF.

The V and J genes are TRBV7-2 and TRBJ1-1; no firm D call. V lost 4 bases to trimming and J lost 3 bases, with 6 bases between them. The CDR3 extends over 12 amino acids. Germline CDR1 and CDR2: SGHTA and FQGNSA. This CDR3 reads CASSSRYTEAFF. The CDR3 DNA reads as TGTGCCAGCAGCTCTAGATACACTGAAGCTTTCTTT.